This TCR beta chain is drawn from a study of T cell repertoires in cytomegalovirus infection. TCRdb independently ran MiXCR on the reads; one entry per CDR3 protein. This repertoire shows some 220,000 distinct CDR3 sequences, 30% to 45% found once; its top ten account for 55% to 60%. This clonotype was counted only a few times. Its antigen is unidentified. V was pared by 4 bases and J by 1 base, with 3 bases of the junction left unmatched. The V gene's germline CDR1 is MDHEN and CDR2 SYDVKM. This CDR3 is 14 amino acids long. The source was CD8+ T cells from cultured PBMCs, collected from culture after CMV antigen stimulation. The clonotype was recovered from a human donor in good health (CMV status not recorded). Some clones in this sample may be carry-over from other donors' samples. The genes are TRBV28 and TRBJ1-1; 7 nucleotides align to TRBD1. CDR3 in DNA: TGTGCCAGCAGTTCGTGGACAGGGAACACTGAAGCTTTCTTT. Protein product: CASSSWTGNTEAFF.